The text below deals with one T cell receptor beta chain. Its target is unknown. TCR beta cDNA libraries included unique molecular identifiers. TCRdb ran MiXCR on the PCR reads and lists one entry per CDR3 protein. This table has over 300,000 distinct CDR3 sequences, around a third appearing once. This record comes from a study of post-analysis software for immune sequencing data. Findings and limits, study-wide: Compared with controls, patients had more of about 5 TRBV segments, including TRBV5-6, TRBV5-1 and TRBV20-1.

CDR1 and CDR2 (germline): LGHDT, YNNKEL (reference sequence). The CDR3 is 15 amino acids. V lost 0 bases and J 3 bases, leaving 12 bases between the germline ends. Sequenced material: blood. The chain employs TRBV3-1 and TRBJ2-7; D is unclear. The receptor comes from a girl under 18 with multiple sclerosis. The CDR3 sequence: CASSQDVTSIYEQYF. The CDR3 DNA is TGTGCCAGCAGCCAAGATGTCACAAGCATCTACGAGCAGTACTTC.